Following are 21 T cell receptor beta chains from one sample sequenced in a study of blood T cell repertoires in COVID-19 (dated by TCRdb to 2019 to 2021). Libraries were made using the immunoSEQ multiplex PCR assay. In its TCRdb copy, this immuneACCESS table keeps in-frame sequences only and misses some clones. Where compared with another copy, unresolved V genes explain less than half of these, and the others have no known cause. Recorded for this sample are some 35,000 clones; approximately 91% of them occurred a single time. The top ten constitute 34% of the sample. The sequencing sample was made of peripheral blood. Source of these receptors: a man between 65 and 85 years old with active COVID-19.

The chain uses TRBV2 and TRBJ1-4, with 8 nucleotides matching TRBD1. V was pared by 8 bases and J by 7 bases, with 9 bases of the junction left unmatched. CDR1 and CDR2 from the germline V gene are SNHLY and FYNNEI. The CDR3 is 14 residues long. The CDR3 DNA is TGTGCCAGCGGTAAGACAGGGGCTTCTGAAAAACTGTTTTTT. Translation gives CASGKTGASEKLFF.

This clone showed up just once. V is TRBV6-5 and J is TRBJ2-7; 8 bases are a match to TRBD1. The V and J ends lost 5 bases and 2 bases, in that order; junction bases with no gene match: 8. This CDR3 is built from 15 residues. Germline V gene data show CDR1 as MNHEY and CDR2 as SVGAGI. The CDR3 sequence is CASSTQWTGPYEQYF. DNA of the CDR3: TGTGCCAGCAGTACCCAGTGGACAGGGCCCTACGAGCAGTACTTC.

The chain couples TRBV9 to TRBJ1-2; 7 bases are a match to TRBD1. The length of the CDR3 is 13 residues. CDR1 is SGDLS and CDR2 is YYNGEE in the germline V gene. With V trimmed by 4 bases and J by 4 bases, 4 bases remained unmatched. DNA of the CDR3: TGTGCCAGCAGCATGGGACAGTTCTATGGCTACACCTTC. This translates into CASSMGQFYGYTF.

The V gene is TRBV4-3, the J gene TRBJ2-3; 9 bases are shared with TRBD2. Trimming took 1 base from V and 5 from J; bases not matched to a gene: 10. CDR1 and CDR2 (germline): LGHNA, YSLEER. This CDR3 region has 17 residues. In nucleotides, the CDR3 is TGCGCCAGCAGCCAAGGCGAGGGCGGGGGGGCCGTAGATACGCAGTATTTT. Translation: CASSQGEGGGAVDTQYF.

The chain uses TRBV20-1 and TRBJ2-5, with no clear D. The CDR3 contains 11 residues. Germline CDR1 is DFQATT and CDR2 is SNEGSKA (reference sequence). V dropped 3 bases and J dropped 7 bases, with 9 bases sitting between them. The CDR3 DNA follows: TGCAGTGCTAGGCTGCCCAGGACCCAGTACTTC. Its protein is CSARLPRTQYF.

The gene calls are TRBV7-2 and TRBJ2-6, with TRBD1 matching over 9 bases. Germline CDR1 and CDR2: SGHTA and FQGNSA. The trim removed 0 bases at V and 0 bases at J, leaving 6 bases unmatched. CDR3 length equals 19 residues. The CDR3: CASSLAHRGLGSGANVLTF. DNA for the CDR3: TGTGCCAGCAGCTTAGCCCACAGGGGGCTAGGCTCTGGGGCCAACGTCCTGACTTTC.

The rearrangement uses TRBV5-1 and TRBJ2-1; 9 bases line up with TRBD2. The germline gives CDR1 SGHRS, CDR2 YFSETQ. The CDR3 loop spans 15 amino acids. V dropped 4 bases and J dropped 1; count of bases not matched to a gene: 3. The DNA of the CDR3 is TGCGCCAGCAGCCTCCTAGCGGGGTCCTACAATGAGCAGTTCTTC. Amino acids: CASSLLAGSYNEQFF.

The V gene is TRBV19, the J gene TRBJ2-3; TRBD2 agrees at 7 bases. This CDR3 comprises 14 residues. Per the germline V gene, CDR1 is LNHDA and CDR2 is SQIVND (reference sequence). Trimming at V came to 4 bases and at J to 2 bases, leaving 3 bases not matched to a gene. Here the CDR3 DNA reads TGTGCCAGTAGTAGGGGACTATTCACAGATACGCAGTATTTT. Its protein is CASSRGLFTDTQYF.

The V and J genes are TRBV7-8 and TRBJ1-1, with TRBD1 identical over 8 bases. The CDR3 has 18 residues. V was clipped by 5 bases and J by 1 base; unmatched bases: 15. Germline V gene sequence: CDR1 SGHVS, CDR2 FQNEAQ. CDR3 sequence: CASSRSGRGLLSNTEAFF. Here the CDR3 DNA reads TGTGCCAGCAGCCGATCGGGCAGGGGGCTACTTTCGAACACTGAAGCTTTCTTT.

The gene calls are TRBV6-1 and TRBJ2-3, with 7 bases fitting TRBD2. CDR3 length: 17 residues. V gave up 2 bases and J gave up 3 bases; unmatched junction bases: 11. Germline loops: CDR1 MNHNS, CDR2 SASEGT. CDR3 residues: CASSEHLGGSLTDTQYF. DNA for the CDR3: TGTGCCAGCAGTGAACATCTCGGCGGGAGTTTAACAGATACGCAGTATTTT.

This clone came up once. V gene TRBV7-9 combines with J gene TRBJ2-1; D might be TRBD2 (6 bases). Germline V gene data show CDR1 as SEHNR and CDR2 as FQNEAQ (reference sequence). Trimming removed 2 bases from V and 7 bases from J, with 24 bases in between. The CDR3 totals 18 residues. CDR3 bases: TGTGCCAGCAGCTTACGATATGTTTCGGGGGTAGGTGCTAATGAGCAGTTCTTC. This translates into CASSLRYVSGVGANEQFF. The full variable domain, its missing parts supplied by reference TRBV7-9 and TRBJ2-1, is DTGVSQNPRHKITKRGQNVTFRCDPISEHNRLYWYRQTLGQGPEFLTYFQNEAQLEKSRLLSDRFSAERPKGSFSTLEIQRTEQGDSAMYLCASSLRYVSGVGANEQFFGPGTRLTVL.

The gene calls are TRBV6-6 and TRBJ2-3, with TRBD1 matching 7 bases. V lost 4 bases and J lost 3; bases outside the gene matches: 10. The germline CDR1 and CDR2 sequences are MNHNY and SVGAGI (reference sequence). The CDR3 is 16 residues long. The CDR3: CASSLAGTVVTDTQYF. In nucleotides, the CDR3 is TGTGCCAGCAGTTTAGCCGGGACAGTGGTGACAGATACGCAGTATTTT.

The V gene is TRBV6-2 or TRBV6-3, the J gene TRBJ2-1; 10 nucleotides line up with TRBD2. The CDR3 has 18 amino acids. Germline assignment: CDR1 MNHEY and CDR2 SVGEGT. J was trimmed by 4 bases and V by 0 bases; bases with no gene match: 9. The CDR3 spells CASSYSLASGRGYNEQFF. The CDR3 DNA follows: TGTGCCAGCAGTTACTCACTCGCTAGCGGGAGAGGTTACAATGAGCAGTTCTTC.

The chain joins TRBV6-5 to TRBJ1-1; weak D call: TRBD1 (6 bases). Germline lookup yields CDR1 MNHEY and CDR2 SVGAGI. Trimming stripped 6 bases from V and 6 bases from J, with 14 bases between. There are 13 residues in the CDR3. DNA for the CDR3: TGTGCCAGCAGGGGGGGGCTTACTTCTGAAGCTTTCTTT. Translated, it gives CASRGGLTSEAFF.

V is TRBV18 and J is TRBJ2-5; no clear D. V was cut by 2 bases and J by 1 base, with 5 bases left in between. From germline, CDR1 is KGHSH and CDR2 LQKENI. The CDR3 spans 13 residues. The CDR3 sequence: CASSPGFQETQYF. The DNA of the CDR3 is TGTGCCAGCTCACCAGGCTTCCAAGAGACCCAGTACTTC.

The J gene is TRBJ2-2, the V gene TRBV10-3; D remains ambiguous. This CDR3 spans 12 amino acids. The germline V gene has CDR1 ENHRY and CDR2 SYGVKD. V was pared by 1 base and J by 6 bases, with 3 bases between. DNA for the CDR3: TGTGCCATCAGTGAGTTAGCCGGGGAGCTGTTTTTT. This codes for CAISELAGELFF.

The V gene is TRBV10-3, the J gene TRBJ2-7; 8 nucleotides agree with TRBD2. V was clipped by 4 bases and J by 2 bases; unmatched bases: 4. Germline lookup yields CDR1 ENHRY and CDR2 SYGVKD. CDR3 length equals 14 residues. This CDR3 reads CAISVDSGAYEQYF. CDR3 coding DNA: TGTGCCATCAGTGTTGATAGCGGGGCCTACGAGCAGTACTTC.

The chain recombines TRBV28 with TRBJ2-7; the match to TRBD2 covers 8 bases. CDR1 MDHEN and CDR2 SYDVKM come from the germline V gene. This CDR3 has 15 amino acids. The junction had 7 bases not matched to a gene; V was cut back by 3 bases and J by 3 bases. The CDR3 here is CASSFVGRANYEQYF. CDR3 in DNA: TGTGCCAGCAGTTTTGTCGGGAGGGCGAACTACGAGCAGTACTTC. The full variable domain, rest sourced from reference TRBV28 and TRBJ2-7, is DVKVTQSSRYLVKRTGEKVFLECVQDMDHENMFWYRQDPGLGLRLIYFSYDVKMKEKGDIPEGYSVSREKKERFSLILESASTNQTSMYLCASSFVGRANYEQYFGPGTRLTVT.

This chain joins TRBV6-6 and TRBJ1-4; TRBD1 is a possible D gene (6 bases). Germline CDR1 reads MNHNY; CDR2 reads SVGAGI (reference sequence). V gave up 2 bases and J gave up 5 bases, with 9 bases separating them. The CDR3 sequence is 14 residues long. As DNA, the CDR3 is TGTGCCAGCAGTTACCACAGGGCCAATGAAAAACTGTTTTTT. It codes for CASSYHRANEKLFF.

CDR3 amino acids: CASSPTSGRGGEQFF. The DNA for the CDR3 is TGTGCCAGTAGTCCGACTAGCGGGAGGGGAGGTGAGCAGTTCTTC. The rearrangement joins TRBV19 to TRBJ2-1, with 14 bases lining up with TRBD2. V gave up 5 bases and J gave up 9 bases; unmatched junction bases: 6. Germline CDR1 reads LNHDA; CDR2 reads SQIVND (reference sequence). The CDR3 runs to 15 residues.

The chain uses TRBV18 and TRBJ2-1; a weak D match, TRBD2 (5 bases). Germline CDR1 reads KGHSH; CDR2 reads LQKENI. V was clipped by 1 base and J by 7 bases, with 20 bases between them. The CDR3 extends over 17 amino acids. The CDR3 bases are TGTGCCAGCTCACCACGAGTCCATTCCCTAGCCGAGAATGAGCAGTTCTTC. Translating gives CASSPRVHSLAENEQFF.